The sequence of this T cell receptor beta chain was determined in a study of T cell responses to AZD1222 COVID-19 vaccine. Study at large: Both about-4-week and about-12-week second-dose recipients were combined. Findings of the study overall: After the peak T cell response, and only then, were repertoires sampled. Among those given AZD1222, only five to seven were seropositive at baseline.

Libraries were prepared by immunoSEQ multiplex PCR; TCRdb keeps only in-frame clonotypes and omits some of them. The sample includes 50,000 to 75,000 clones, over 60% seen only once; the top ten take over 12%. Notes on this clone: The antigen remains undetermined.

Trimming removed 0 bases from V and 3 bases from J, with 13 bases in between. CDR1 SGHNT and CDR2 YYREEE come from the germline V gene (reference sequence). This CDR3 is 16 amino acids long. This chain links TRBV5-4 with TRBJ1-5; D gene uncertain. The sample was peripheral blood, taken on day 0 of AZD1222 vaccination. The receptor was isolated from an adult in good health. In DNA form, the CDR3 reads TGTGCCAGCAGCTTGGGAGGAATATTTGACAATCAGCCCCAGCATTTT. Protein: CASSLGGIFDNQPQHF.